The sample holds many counts of the clone carrying this T cell receptor beta chain. Its antigen is as yet unknown. The junction shows a germline mismatch at one end, possibly a read error. This specimen belongs to a study of blood T cells in healthy people across ages. Overall study findings and caveats: The authors considered diversity estimates from one million T cells to be underestimates. Nothing was known about donor CMV status, and this possibly confounded expanded clonotype changes.

This CDR3 spans 17 amino acids. For the second PCR, which ran for 7 to 11 cycles, a sample-barcoded 5' primer and a J-beta primer mix were used. MiXCR, run by TCRdb on the 5' RACE reads, gives a single entry per CDR3 protein. The profile shows some 1.8 million distinct CDR3 sequences, approximately 39% of them singletons. The receptor was derived from a human donor in good health. The sequenced sample was blood. The V gene is TRBV12-3 or TRBV12-4, the J gene TRBJ2-6, with 10 bases identical to TRBD2. The CDR3 protein is CASSLAGASSGANVLTF. CDR3 DNA: TGTGCCAGCAGTCTAGCGGGGGCCTCCTCTGGGGCCAACGTCCTGACTTTC.